This is a list of T cell receptor beta chains from one sample in a study of T cells after yellow fever vaccination. TCRdb itself ran the 5' RACE reads through MiXCR, one entry per CDR3 protein. Of hundreds of thousands of distinct CDR3 sequences listed, 3.6% were seen once; the top ten hold around 24%. The sample here was PBMCs, taken on the day of the yellow fever booster vaccination. The source is a man aged 18 to 35 who received the YFV17D yellow fever vaccine. Each CDR3 is given with its conserved first and last residue. The D gene is left open where the match is weak. Clone size is stated in some rows and not others, as once, few, many or a class when expanded.

V gene: TRBV5-1; clone size: few; D gene: .; J gene: TRBJ1-1; CDR3 protein: CASSLAGKTEAFF; CDR3 DNA: TGCGCCAGCAGCTTGGCTGGGAAAACTGAAGCTTTCTTT
V gene: TRBV11-3; clone size: .; D gene: TRBD2; J gene: TRBJ2-2; CDR3 protein: CASSGTTSGGSRSTGELFF; CDR3 DNA: TGTGCCAGCAGCGGCACGACTAGCGGGGGGTCCCGCTCCACCGGGGAGCTGTTTTTT
V gene: TRBV20-1; clone size: few; D gene: TRBD1; J gene: TRBJ1-1; CDR3 protein: CSAEQGGTEAFF; CDR3 DNA: TGCAGTGCCGAACAGGGGGGGACTGAAGCTTTCTTT
V gene: TRBV4-3; clone size: .; D gene: TRBD1; J gene: TRBJ1-6; CDR3 protein: CASSPRDRGNSPLHF; CDR3 DNA: TGCGCCAGCAGCCCCAGGGACAGGGGGAACTCACCCCTCCACTTT
V gene: TRBV5-1; clone size: .; D gene: .; J gene: TRBJ1-1; CDR3 protein: CASSQNIIGGSTEAFF; CDR3 DNA: TGCGCCAGCAGCCAAAACATAATCGGGGGGAGTACTGAAGCTTTCTTT
V gene: TRBV7-8; clone size: few; D gene: .; J gene: TRBJ2-2; CDR3 protein: CASTPQWGNTGELFF; CDR3 DNA: TGTGCCAGCACCCCTCAGTGGGGTAACACCGGGGAGCTGTTTTTT
V gene: TRBV6-5; clone size: many; D gene: .; J gene: TRBJ2-7; CDR3 protein: CASSYSRGQYEQYF; CDR3 DNA: TGTGCCAGCAGTTACTCTCGAGGGCAGTACGAGCAGTACTTC
V gene: TRBV6-6; clone size: few; D gene: .; J gene: TRBJ2-7; CDR3 protein: CASSYLVASYEQYF; CDR3 DNA: TGTGCCAGCAGTTACTTGGTGGCTTCCTACGAGCAGTACTTC
V gene: TRBV5-1; clone size: many; D gene: .; J gene: TRBJ1-1; CDR3 protein: CASSLKRGSNTEAFF; CDR3 DNA: TGCGCCAGCAGCTTGAAGCGAGGCTCTAACACTGAAGCTTTCTTT
V gene: TRBV7-6; clone size: many; D gene: .; J gene: TRBJ2-3; CDR3 protein: CASSLASTDTQYF; CDR3 DNA: TGTGCCAGCAGCTTAGCTAGCACAGATACGCAGTATTTT
V gene: TRBV4-1; clone size: many; D gene: .; J gene: TRBJ2-2; CDR3 protein: CASSQERAGGELFF; CDR3 DNA: TGCGCCAGCAGCCAAGAAAGGGCGGGCGGGGAGCTGTTTTTT
V gene: TRBV5-4; clone size: .; D gene: .; J gene: TRBJ2-5; CDR3 protein: CASSLADRGETQYF; CDR3 DNA: TGTGCCAGCAGCTTGGCGGATCGAGGAGAGACCCAGTACTTC
V gene: TRBV12-3/TRBV12-4; clone size: .; D gene: .; J gene: TRBJ2-5; CDR3 protein: CASSRYAGFQETQYF; CDR3 DNA: TGTGCCAGCAGCCGGTACGCAGGGTTCCAAGAGACCCAGTACTTC
V gene: TRBV19; clone size: many; D gene: .; J gene: TRBJ1-6; CDR3 protein: CASRKESNSGSPLHF; CDR3 DNA: TGTGCCAGTAGAAAAGAATCGAATAGCGGTTCACCCCTCCACTTT
V gene: TRBV27; clone size: few; D gene: TRBD2; J gene: TRBJ2-5; CDR3 protein: CASSQPGTSGGLAQVTQYF; CDR3 DNA: TGTGCCAGCAGTCAACCTGGGACTAGCGGGGGCCTAGCTCAAGTGACCCAGTACTTC
V gene: TRBV28; clone size: many; D gene: .; J gene: TRBJ2-3; CDR3 protein: CASIRDPSTDTQYF; CDR3 DNA: TGTGCCAGCATAAGGGACCCTAGTACAGATACGCAGTATTTT
V gene: TRBV20-1; clone size: .; D gene: TRBD2; J gene: TRBJ2-3; CDR3 protein: CSALLAGYSDTQYF; CDR3 DNA: TGCAGTGCTCTACTAGCGGGGTACTCAGATACGCAGTATTTT
V gene: TRBV7-2; clone size: few; D gene: .; J gene: TRBJ1-5; CDR3 protein: CASSLVSDSNQPQHF; CDR3 DNA: TGTGCCAGCAGCTTAGTTTCTGATAGCAATCAGCCCCAGCATTTT
V gene: TRBV15; clone size: few; D gene: .; J gene: TRBJ1-2; CDR3 protein: CATSRDRLRTAYYGYTF; CDR3 DNA: TGTGCCACCAGCAGAGATAGACTCCGGACAGCCTACTATGGCTACACCTTC
V gene: TRBV7-2; clone size: many; D gene: TRBD2; J gene: TRBJ2-2; CDR3 protein: CASSFLERGAPSGELFF; CDR3 DNA: TGTGCCAGCAGCTTCCTCGAGCGGGGGGCCCCCTCCGGGGAGCTGTTTTTT
V gene: TRBV12-2; clone size: .; D gene: .; J gene: TRBJ1-1; CDR3 protein: CASRLARPVSENTEAFF; CDR3 DNA: TGTGCAAGTCGCTTAGCGCGACCGGTGTCGGAGAACACTGAAGCTTTCTTT
V gene: TRBV7-3; clone size: many; D gene: .; J gene: TRBJ1-1; CDR3 protein: CASSLQSGVMREAFF; CDR3 DNA: TGTGCCAGCAGCTTACAGTCGGGGGTAATGAGGGAAGCTTTCTTT
V gene: TRBV6-4; clone size: few; D gene: TRBD2; J gene: TRBJ2-3; CDR3 protein: CASSESSGGQLDTQYF; CDR3 DNA: TGTGCCAGCAGTGAGTCTAGCGGGGGCCAACTTGATACGCAGTATTTT
V gene: TRBV28; clone size: .; D gene: .; J gene: TRBJ2-7; CDR3 protein: CASCLIGVFEQYF; CDR3 DNA: TGTGCCAGCTGCCTGATCGGCGTGTTCGAGCAGTACTTC
V gene: TRBV12-3/TRBV12-4; clone size: many; D gene: .; J gene: TRBJ2-1; CDR3 protein: CASAWGGQDNEQFF; CDR3 DNA: TGTGCCAGCGCCTGGGGGGGGCAAGACAATGAGCAGTTCTTC
V gene: TRBV20-1; clone size: many; D gene: .; J gene: TRBJ1-5; CDR3 protein: CSARVGGQPQHF; CDR3 DNA: TGCAGTGCTAGAGTCGGCGGCCAGCCCCAGCATTTT
V gene: TRBV18; clone size: many; D gene: TRBD1; J gene: TRBJ1-1; CDR3 protein: CASSPPGTEEAFF; CDR3 DNA: TGTGCCAGCTCACCACCCGGGACAGAGGAAGCTTTCTTT
V gene: TRBV29-1; clone size: few; D gene: .; J gene: TRBJ1-2; CDR3 protein: CSVVVTGPVGYGYTF; CDR3 DNA: TGCAGCGTTGTAGTAACAGGGCCCGTGGGCTATGGCTACACCTTC
V gene: TRBV7-9; clone size: few; D gene: .; J gene: TRBJ2-1; CDR3 protein: CASSRARQGRNNEQFF; CDR3 DNA: TGTGCCAGCAGCCGTGCGCGTCAGGGGAGAAACAATGAGCAGTTCTTC
V gene: TRBV7-2; clone size: many; D gene: .; J gene: TRBJ1-5; CDR3 protein: CASSQAGQPQHF; CDR3 DNA: TGTGCCAGCAGCCAGGCGGGACAGCCCCAGCATTTT
V gene: TRBV20-1; clone size: .; D gene: TRBD2; J gene: TRBJ2-3; CDR3 protein: CSARGVRSSGLAGGPSWRYTQYF; CDR3 DNA: TGCAGTGCTAGAGGCGTCAGGAGTTCGGGACTAGCGGGGGGGCCGAGTTGGCGCTATACGCAGTATTTT
V gene: TRBV5-1; clone size: few; D gene: .; J gene: TRBJ2-7; CDR3 protein: CASSRGTAKYEQYF; CDR3 DNA: TGCGCCAGCAGCCGGGGGACAGCCAAGTACGAGCAGTACTTC
V gene: TRBV5-1; clone size: many; D gene: .; J gene: TRBJ1-2; CDR3 protein: CASSLGVREVDGYTF; CDR3 DNA: TGCGCCAGCAGCTTGGGAGTAAGGGAAGTGGATGGCTACACCTTC
V gene: TRBV21-1; clone size: .; D gene: .; J gene: TRBJ2-2; CDR3 protein: CANPTSGGRGPHRELFF; CDR3 DNA: TGTGCCAACCCGACTAGCGGGGGGAGGGGACCTCACCGGGAGCTGTTTTTT
V gene: TRBV7-9; clone size: many; D gene: .; J gene: TRBJ1-1; CDR3 protein: CASSLNRVEAFF; CDR3 DNA: TGTGCCAGCAGCTTAAACAGGGTAGAAGCTTTCTTT
V gene: TRBV20-1; clone size: few; D gene: TRBD1; J gene: TRBJ2-7; CDR3 protein: CSARDPGGYEQYF; CDR3 DNA: TGCAGTGCCAGAGATCCAGGGGGCTACGAGCAGTACTTC
V gene: TRBV29-1; clone size: many; D gene: TRBD2; J gene: TRBJ2-7; CDR3 protein: CSVVERGSSYEQYF; CDR3 DNA: TGCAGCGTTGTGGAGCGGGGGAGCTCCTACGAGCAGTACTTC
V gene: TRBV25-1; clone size: .; D gene: .; J gene: TRBJ1-2; CDR3 protein: CASSEVVKWDYGYTF; CDR3 DNA: TGTGCCAGCAGTGAAGTCGTCAAGTGGGACTATGGCTACACCTTC
V gene: TRBV5-1; clone size: .; D gene: .; J gene: TRBJ2-3; CDR3 protein: CASSLTGPDTDTQYF; CDR3 DNA: TGCGCCAGCAGCTTGACGGGTCCCGACACAGATACGCAGTATTTT
V gene: TRBV5-1; clone size: many; D gene: .; J gene: TRBJ1-1; CDR3 protein: CASSHVSRDTEAFF; CDR3 DNA: TGCGCCAGCAGCCACGTATCCAGGGACACTGAAGCTTTCTTT
V gene: TRBV2; clone size: many; D gene: TRBD2; J gene: TRBJ2-1; CDR3 protein: CATQLAGYEFF; CDR3 DNA: TGTGCCACTCAACTAGCGGGGTATGAGTTCTTC
V gene: TRBV29-1; clone size: .; D gene: .; J gene: TRBJ2-2; CDR3 protein: CSVAGTRNTGELFF; CDR3 DNA: TGCAGCGTGGCCGGGACACGGAACACCGGGGAGCTGTTTTTT
V gene: TRBV7-9; clone size: many; D gene: .; J gene: TRBJ2-1; CDR3 protein: CASSSNRDAYNEQFF; CDR3 DNA: TGTGCCAGCAGCTCTAACCGGGACGCCTACAATGAGCAGTTCTTC
V gene: TRBV5-1; clone size: many; D gene: TRBD1; J gene: TRBJ1-4; CDR3 protein: CASSSGTGATSNEKLFF; CDR3 DNA: TGCGCCAGCAGCTCAGGGACAGGGGCGACTTCTAATGAAAAACTGTTTTTT
V gene: TRBV10-1; clone size: many; D gene: .; J gene: TRBJ2-7; CDR3 protein: CASSRDSLYEQYF; CDR3 DNA: TGCGCCAGCAGCCGGGACTCCCTCTACGAGCAGTACTTC